This T cell receptor beta chain was profiled in a study of blood T cell repertoires in COVID-19. Study background: Acute-phase and convalescent COVID-19 samples originated in the United States, Italy and Spain. T cells, B-cell-depleted T cells, or PBMCs provided the cDNA or gDNA that served as material.

This clone was recorded once. CDR1 and CDR2 (germline): MDHEN, SYDVKM. V was trimmed by 10 bases and J by 5 bases, leaving 9 bases between them. The CDR3 has 11 residues. The authors' processing: For nucleated cells, counts were estimated from reference gene primer amplification. Sequenced by immunoSEQ multiplex PCR; TCRdb stores in-frame clones only, minus some. D and trimming come from the DNA, and the V and J calls and clone size come from that table. This sample carries fewer than 200,000 clones, approximately 86% of them seen once, and the ten largest clones take less than 3%. This rearrangement joins TRBV28 to TRBJ1-5; no clear D. This TCR was recovered from a man between 35 and 55 years old with active or convalescent COVID-19. Material for sequencing was peripheral blood. CDR3 DNA: TGTGCCACCGGTCCTTATCAGCCCCAGCATTTT. It yields the protein CATGPYQPQHF. Combining the CDR3 with reference TRBV28 and TRBJ1-5 gives the whole variable domain DVKVTQSSRYLVKRTGEKVFLECVQDMDHENMFWYRQDPGLGLRLIYFSYDVKMKEKGDIPEGYSVSREKKERFSLILESASTNQTSMYLCATGPYQPQHFGDGTRLSIL.